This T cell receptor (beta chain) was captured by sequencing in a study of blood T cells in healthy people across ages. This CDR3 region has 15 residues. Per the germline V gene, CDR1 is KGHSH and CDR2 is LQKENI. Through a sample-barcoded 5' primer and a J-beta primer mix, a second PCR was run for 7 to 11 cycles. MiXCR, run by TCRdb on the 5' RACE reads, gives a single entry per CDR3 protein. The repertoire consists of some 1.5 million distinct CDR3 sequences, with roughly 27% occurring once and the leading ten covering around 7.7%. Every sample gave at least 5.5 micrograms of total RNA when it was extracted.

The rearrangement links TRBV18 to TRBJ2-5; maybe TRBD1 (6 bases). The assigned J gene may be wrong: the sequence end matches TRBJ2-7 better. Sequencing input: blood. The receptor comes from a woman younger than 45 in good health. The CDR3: CASPQPGQLIYEQYF. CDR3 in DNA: TGTGCCAGCCCACAACCGGGACAACTTATCTACGAGCAGTACTTC.